The 3 T cell receptor beta chains below were found in one sample sequenced in a study of circulating and synovial CD4+ cells in juvenile arthritis. Sequenced by immunoSEQ multiplex PCR; TCRdb stores in-frame clones only, minus some. The table includes approximately 15,000 clones, more than 75% detected once. Sequencing input: CD4+ T cells from blood. The source of these receptors is a human donor with juvenile idiopathic arthritis.

This chain's CDR3 is CASSTDRQETQYF. As DNA, the CDR3 is TGTGCCAGCAGCACGGACAGGCAAGAGACCCAGTACTTC. The V call is TRBV7-3, the J call TRBJ2-5; 7 positions match TRBD1. V was clipped by 5 bases and J by 2 bases; unmatched bases: 2. In germline, CDR1 is SGHTA, CDR2 FQGTGA. CDR3 size: 13 residues.

The V and J genes are TRBV7-9 and TRBJ2-1, with TRBD2 matching over 10 bases. The germline gives CDR1 SEHNR, CDR2 FQNEAQ (reference sequence). The CDR3 has 16 amino acids. V lost 7 bases to trimming and J lost 8 bases; unmatched junction nucleotides: 14. CDR3 loop: CASTQWGVAGGYEQFF. The CDR3, as DNA: TGTGCCAGCACACAATGGGGGGTAGCGGGAGGCTATGAGCAGTTCTTC.

The chain carries TRBV5-4 and TRBJ2-2; 7 bases map to TRBD2. This CDR3 contains 13 residues. V dropped 9 bases and J dropped 0; count of bases not matched to a gene: 2. Germline assignment: CDR1 SGHNT and CDR2 YYREEE (reference sequence). For the CDR3, the DNA is TGTGCCACCCGGGGGGCGAACACCGGGGAGCTGTTTTTT. Its protein is CATRGANTGELFF.